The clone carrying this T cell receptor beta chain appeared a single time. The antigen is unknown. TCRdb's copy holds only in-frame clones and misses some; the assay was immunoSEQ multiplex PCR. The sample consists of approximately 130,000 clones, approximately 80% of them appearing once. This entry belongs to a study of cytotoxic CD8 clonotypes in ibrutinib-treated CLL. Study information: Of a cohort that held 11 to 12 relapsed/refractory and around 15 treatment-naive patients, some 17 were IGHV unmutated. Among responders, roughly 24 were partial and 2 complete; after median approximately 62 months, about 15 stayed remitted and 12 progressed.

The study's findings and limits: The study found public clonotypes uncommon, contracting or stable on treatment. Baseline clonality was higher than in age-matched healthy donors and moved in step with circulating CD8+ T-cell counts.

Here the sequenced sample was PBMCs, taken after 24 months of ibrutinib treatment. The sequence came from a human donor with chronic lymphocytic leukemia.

CDR3 nucleotides: TGTGCCACCAGCAAGGGCGGCACCGGCTCCTACGAGCAGTACTTC. This sequence encodes CATSKGGTGSYEQYF. This sequence joins TRBV15 and TRBJ2-7; D ambiguous. V was clipped by 4 bases and J by 0 bases, with 13 bases between them. CDR1 LNHNV and CDR2 YYDKDF come from the germline V gene (reference sequence). The CDR3 is 15 amino acids.